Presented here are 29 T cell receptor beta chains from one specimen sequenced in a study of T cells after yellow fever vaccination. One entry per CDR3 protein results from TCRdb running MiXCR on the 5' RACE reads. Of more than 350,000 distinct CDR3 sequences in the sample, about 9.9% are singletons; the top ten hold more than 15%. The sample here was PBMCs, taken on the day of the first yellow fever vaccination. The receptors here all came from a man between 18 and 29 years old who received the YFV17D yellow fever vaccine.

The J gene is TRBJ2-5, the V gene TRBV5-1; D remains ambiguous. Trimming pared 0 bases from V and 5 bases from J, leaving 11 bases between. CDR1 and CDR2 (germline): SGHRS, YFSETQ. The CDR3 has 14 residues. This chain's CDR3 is CASSLDSASETQYF. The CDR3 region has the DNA TGCGCCAGCAGCTTGGACTCTGCCAGTGAGACCCAGTACTTC.

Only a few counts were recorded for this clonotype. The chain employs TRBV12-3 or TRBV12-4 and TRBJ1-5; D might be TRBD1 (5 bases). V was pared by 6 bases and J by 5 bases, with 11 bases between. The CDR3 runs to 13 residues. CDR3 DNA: TGTGCCAGCAGGCCTTGGGGGGATCAGCCCCAGCATTTT. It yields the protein CASRPWGDQPQHF.

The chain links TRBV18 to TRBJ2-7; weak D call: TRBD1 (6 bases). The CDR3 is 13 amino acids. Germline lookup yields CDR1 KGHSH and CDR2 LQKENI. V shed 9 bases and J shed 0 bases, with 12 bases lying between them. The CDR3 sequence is CASRRGISYEQYF. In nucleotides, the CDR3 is TGTGCCAGTCGAAGGGGGATCTCCTACGAGCAGTACTTC.

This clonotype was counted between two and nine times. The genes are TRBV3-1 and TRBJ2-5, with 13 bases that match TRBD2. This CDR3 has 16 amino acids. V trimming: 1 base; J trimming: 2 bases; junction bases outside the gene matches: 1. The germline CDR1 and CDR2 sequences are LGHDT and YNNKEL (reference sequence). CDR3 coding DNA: TGTGCCAGCAGCCAAGCGGGACTAGCGGGACAAGAGACCCAGTACTTC. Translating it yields CASSQAGLAGQETQYF.

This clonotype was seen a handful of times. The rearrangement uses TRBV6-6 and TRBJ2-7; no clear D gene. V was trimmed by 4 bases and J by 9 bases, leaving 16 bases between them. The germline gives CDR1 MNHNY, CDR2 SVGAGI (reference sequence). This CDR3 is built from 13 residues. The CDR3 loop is CASSSDLTGRQYV. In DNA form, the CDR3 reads TGTGCCAGCAGTTCCGACCTAACCGGTAGGCAGTACGTC.

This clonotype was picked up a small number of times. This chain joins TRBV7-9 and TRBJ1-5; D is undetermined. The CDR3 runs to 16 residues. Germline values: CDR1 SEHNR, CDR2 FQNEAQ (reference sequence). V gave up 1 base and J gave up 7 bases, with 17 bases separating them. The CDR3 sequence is CASSLVAGSSVQPQHF. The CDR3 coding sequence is TGTGCCAGCAGCTTAGTCGCAGGATCGTCTGTGCAGCCCCAGCATTTT. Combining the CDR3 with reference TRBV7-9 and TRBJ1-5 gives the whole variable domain DTGVSQNPRHKITKRGQNVTFRCDPISEHNRLYWYRQTLGQGPEFLTYFQNEAQLEKSRLLSDRFSAERPKGSFSTLEIQRTEQGDSAMYLCASSLVAGSSVQPQHFGDGTRLSIL.

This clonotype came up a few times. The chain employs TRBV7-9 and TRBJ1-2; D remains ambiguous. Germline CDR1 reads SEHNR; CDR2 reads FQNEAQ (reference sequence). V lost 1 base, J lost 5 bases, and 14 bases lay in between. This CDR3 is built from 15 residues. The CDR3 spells CASSLVALTIYGYTF. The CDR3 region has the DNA TGTGCCAGCAGCTTAGTAGCCCTGACAATTTATGGCTACACCTTC.

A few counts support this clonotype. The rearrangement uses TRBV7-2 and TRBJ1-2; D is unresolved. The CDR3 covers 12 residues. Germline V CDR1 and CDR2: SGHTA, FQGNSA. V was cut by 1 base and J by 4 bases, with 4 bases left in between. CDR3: CASSLERYGYTF. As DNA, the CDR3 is TGTGCCAGCAGCTTAGAACGCTATGGCTACACCTTC.

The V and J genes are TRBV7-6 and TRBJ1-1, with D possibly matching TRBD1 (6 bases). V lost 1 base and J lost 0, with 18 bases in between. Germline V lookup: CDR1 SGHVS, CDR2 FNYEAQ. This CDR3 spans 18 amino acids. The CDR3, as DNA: TGTGCCAGCAGCTTAGGGTGGTGGAGGGGGAACATGAACACTGAAGCTTTCTTT. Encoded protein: CASSLGWWRGNMNTEAFF.

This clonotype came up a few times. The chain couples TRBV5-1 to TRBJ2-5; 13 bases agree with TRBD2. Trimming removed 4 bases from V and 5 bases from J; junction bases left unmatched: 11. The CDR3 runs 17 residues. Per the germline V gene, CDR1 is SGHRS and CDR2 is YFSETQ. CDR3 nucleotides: TGCGCCAGCAGCACAACCGCACTAGCGGGGGGGCCGGAGACCCAGTACTTC. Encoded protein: CASSTTALAGGPETQYF.

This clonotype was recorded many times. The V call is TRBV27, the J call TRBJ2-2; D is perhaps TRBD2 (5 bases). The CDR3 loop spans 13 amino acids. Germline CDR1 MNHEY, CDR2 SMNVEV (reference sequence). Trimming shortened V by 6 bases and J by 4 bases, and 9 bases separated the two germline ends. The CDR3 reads CASSMAGTGELFF. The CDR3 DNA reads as TGTGCCAGCAGCATGGCGGGCACCGGGGAGCTGTTTTTT.

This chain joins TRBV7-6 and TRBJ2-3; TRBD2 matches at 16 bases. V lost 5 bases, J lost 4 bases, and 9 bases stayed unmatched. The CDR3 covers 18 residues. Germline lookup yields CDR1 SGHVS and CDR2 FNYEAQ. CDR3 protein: CASSVSGTSGGVPDTQYF. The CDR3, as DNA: TGTGCCAGCAGCGTGAGTGGGACTAGCGGGGGGGTCCCAGATACGCAGTATTTT.

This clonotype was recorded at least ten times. The chain's CDR3 is CASSLKGTPTVPPGETQYF. DNA of the CDR3: TGTGCCAGCAGCTTAAAGGGAACGCCGACGGTACCCCCCGGGGAGACCCAGTACTTC. This chain connects TRBV7-6 to TRBJ2-5; no definite D call. The CDR3 loop spans 19 amino acids. Trimming stripped 2 bases from V and 5 bases from J, with 27 bases between. CDR1 and CDR2 from the germline V gene are SGHVS and FNYEAQ.

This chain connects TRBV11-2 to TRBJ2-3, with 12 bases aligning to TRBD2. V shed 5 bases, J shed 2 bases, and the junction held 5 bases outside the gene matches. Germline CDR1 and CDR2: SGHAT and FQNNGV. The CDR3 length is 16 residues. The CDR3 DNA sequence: TGTGCCAGCAGCCCTCTAGCGGGGGGGACCACAGATACGCAGTATTTT. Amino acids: CASSPLAGGTTDTQYF.

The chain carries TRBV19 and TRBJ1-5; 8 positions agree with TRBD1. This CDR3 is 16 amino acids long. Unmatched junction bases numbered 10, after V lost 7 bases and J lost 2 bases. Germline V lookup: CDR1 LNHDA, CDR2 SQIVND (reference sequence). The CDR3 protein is CASTMDRANGNQPQHF. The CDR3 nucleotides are TGTGCCAGTACCATGGACAGGGCGAATGGCAATCAGCCCCAGCATTTT.

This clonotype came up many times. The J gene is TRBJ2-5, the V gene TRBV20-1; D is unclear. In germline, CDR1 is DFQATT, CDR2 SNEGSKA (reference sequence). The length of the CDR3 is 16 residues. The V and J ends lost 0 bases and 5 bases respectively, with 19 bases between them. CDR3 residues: CSARDSASRDWETQYF. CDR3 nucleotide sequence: TGCAGTGCTAGAGATTCTGCTTCGCGCGATTGGGAGACCCAGTACTTC.

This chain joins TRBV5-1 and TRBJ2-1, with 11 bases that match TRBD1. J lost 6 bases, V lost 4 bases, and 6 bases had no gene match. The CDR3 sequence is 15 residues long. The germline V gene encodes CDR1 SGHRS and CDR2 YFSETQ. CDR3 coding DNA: TGCGCCAGCAGCCTCGGACAGGGGGCCGTCAATGAGCAGTTCTTC. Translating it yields CASSLGQGAVNEQFF.

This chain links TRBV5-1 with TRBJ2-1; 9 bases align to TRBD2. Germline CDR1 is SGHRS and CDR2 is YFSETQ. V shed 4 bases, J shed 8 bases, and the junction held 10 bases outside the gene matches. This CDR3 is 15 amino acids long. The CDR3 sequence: CASSPPSGGWDEQFF. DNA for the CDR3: TGCGCCAGCAGCCCCCCCAGCGGGGGGTGGGATGAGCAGTTCTTC. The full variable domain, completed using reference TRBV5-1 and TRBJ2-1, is KAGVTQTPRYLIKTRGQQVTLSCSPISGHRSVSWYQQTPGQGLQFLFEYFSETQRNKGNFPGRFSGRQFSNSRSEMNVSTLELGDSALYLCASSPPSGGWDEQFFGPGTRLTVL.

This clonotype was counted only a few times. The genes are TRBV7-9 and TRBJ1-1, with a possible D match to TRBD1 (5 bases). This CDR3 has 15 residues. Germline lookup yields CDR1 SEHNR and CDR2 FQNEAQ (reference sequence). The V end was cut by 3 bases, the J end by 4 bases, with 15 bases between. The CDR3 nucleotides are TGTGCCAGCAGCTTTTCCAGGGCGGCGGGCACTGAAGCTTTCTTT. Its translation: CASSFSRAAGTEAFF.

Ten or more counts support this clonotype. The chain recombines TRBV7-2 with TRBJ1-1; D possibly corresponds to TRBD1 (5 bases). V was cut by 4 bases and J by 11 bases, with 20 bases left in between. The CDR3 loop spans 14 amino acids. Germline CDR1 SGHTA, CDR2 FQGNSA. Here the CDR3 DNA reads TGTGCCAGCAGCTGGGGGGGGTCAGGGAGGCACGCTTTCTTT. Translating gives CASSWGGSGRHAFF.

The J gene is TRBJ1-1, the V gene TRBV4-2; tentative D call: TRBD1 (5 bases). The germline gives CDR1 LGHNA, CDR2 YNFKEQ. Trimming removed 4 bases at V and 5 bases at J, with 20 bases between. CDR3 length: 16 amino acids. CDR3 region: CASSPPPGGRDTEAFF. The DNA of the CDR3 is TGTGCCAGCAGCCCTCCCCCCGGGGGTCGGGATACTGAAGCTTTCTTT.

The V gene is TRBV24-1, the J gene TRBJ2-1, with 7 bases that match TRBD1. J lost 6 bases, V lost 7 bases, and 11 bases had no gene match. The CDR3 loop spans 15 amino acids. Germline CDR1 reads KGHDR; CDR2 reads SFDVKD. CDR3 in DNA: TGTGCCACCAGCGCCGACAGGGAAAACATCAATGAGCAGTTCTTC. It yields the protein CATSADRENINEQFF.

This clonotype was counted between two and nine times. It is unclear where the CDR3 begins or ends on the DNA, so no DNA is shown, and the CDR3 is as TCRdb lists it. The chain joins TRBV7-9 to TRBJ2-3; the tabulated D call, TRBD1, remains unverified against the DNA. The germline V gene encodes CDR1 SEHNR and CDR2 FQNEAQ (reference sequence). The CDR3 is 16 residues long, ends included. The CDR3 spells CASSFRGRSYTDTQYF.

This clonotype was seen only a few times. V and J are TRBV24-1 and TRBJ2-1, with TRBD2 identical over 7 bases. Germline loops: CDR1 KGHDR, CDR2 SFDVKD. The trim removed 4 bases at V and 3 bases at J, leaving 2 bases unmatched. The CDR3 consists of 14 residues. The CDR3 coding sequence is TGTGCCACCAGTGACCGGACTAGCTACAATGAGCAGTTCTTC. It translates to CATSDRTSYNEQFF.

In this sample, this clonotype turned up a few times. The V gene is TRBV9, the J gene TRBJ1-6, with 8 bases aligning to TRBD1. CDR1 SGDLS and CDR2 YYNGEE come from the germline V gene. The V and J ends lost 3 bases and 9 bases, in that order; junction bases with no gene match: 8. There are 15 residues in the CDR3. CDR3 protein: CASSETGQGTSPLHF. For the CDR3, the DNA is TGTGCCAGCAGCGAGACCGGACAGGGCACTTCACCCCTCCACTTT.

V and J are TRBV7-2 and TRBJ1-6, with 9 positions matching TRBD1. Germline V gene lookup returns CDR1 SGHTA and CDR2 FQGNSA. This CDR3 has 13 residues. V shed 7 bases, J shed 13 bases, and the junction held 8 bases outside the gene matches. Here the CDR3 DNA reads TGTGCCAGCACCCGGGACAGGGATCCGCCCCTCCACTTT. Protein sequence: CASTRDRDPPLHF.

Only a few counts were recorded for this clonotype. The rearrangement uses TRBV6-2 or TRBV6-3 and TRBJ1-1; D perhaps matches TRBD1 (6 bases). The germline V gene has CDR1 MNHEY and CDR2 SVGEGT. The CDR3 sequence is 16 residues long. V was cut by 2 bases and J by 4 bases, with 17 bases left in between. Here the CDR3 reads CASSYQTGPGGTEAFF. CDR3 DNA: TGTGCCAGCAGTTACCAGACAGGACCGGGGGGCACTGAAGCTTTCTTT.

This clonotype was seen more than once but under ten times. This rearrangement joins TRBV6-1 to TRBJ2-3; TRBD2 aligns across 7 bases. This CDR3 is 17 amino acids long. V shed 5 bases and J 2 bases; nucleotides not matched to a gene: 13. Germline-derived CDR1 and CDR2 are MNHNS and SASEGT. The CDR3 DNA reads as TGTGCCAGCAGTCTGTTAGCGGGCCCTTCGTCCACAGATACGCAGTATTTT. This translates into CASSLLAGPSSTDTQYF.

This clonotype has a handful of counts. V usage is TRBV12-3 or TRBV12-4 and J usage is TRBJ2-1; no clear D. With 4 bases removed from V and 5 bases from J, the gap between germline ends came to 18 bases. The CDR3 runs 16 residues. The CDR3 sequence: CASSYRNSEVHNEQFF. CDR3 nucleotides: TGTGCCAGCAGTTATCGTAACTCGGAAGTCCACAATGAGCAGTTCTTC.